This T cell receptor (beta chain) came from a study of blood T cell repertoires in COVID-19 (dated by TCRdb to 2018 to 2020). Background on the whole study: The collaborator samples originated in the United States, Italy and Spain and spanned the acute and convalescent phases of COVID-19. The prospective study material was composed of cDNA or gDNA derived from T cells, B-cell-depleted T cells, or PBMCs. The repertoires were released in a freely available public database intended as a resource for research on the immune response to SARS-CoV-2. Where HLA class I and class II types were available, the types were taken from metadata supplied by the sample provider, not from assay-based typing. The samples were drawn from the first 160 participants of the ongoing ImmuneRACE study and from over a thousand subjects provided by 6 global collaborators. Sample metadata almost always included a de-identified subject ID, COVID-19 status, age in years and sex. Subjects who had been exposed to COVID-19, were actively infected with it, or had recovered from it provided the deeply sampled blood TCRbeta repertoires that made up the dataset. The investigation overall reported the following: How much clinical and demographic metadata was included differed by source and by participant, and the metadata was provided uncurated.

TCRbeta CDR3 regions were amplified from genomic DNA by means of the immunoSEQ Assay, a bias-controlled multiplex PCR. Under the source paper's analysis protocol: The number of nucleated cells in each sample was estimated by amplification of reference gene primers within the assay. Sequence reads were collapsed and filtered to measure the absolute abundance of every unique TCRbeta CDR3 rearrangement. For each sample, productive Simpson clonality was calculated as the square root of Simpson's diversity index across productive rearrangements. Sourced from immuneACCESS, this table was stored by TCRdb with only in-frame sequences that have V and J called. A share of the clones is absent; for the studies checked, an unresolved V gene accounts for under half, and the remainder has no known explanation. Clone size and the V and J calls come from that table; the DNA yielded D and trimming. A total of roughly 30,000 clones appear in this sample, around 89% of them only once. The leading ten clones occupy approximately 3.4% of the sample.

Concerning this clone: No antigen is known for it. Base quality data are lacking; no much larger clone is found one base away.

Each collaborating institution followed its own protocols to collect whole blood in K2EDTA tubes. For TCRbeta analysis, collaborator samples were shipped as frozen whole blood, as isolated PBMCs, or as DNA extracted from either sample type. Deletion took 1 base off V and 3 bases off J, with a span of 24 bases between the germline ends. The CDR3 contains 19 residues, cysteine and phenylalanine counted. Just the 57-base CDR3 DNA is kept, in frame starting at base 1. From the germline V gene, CDR1 is SGHDN and CDR2 is FVKESK. The receptor was derived from a human donor in a cohort sampled during active COVID-19. Specimen: peripheral blood. The chain is assembled from TRBV14 and TRBJ1-1, with TRBD1 as a weak D call on 5 bases. Here is the DNA: TGTGCCAGCAGCCAAGGGGGAATCGGGACTAATGGAAGGGACACTGAAGCTTTCTTT. It translates as CASSQGGIGTNGRDTEAFF.